Sequencing of this T cell receptor (beta chain) was carried out in a study of blood T cell repertoires in COVID-19. Study background: From T cells, B-cell-depleted T cells, or PBMCs came the material, which was cDNA or gDNA.

Original analysis: Nucleated cell counts were estimated from reference gene primer amplification. This table comes from immunoSEQ multiplex PCR, and its TCRdb copy is limited to in-frame clones, with some not included. V, J and clone size are taken as reported in that table, and D and trimming were inferred from the DNA itself. The data hold 200,000 to 250,000 clones, with 70% to 90% observed a single time. This CDR3 comprises 14 residues. Per the germline V gene, CDR1 is SEHNR and CDR2 is FQNEAQ (reference sequence). V gave up 3 bases and J gave up 9 bases, with 12 bases separating them. Grouping used clinical history reported by participants in a survey and questionnaire.

Sample: PBMCs or T cells enriched from blood (not recorded which). The gene calls are TRBV7-9 and TRBJ1-6; TRBD1 is a possible D gene (5 bases). The sequence derives from a man aged 25-45 years who had recovered from COVID-19. In DNA form, the CDR3 reads TGTGCCAGCAGCTTGAACGCTGGGGCTTCACCCCTCCACTTT. It codes for CASSLNAGASPLHF. Supplemented by reference TRBV7-9 and TRBJ1-6, the full variable domain reads DTGVSQNPRHKITKRGQNVTFRCDPISEHNRLYWYRQTLGQGPEFLTYFQNEAQLEKSRLLSDRFSAERPKGSFSTLEIQRTEQGDSAMYLCASSLNAGASPLHFGNGTRLTVT.